Following are 4 T cell receptor beta chains from one sample sequenced in a study of blood T cell repertoires in COVID-19. The table came from immunoSEQ multiplex PCR; TCRdb's copy has only in-frame clones and leaves some out. The repertoire holds some 400,000 clones, with over 75% as singletons. Sequencing used PBMCs or T cells enriched from blood (not recorded which). Receptor source: a man aged 25-45 years who had recovered from COVID-19.

The chain links TRBV2 to TRBJ1-6; possible D gene TRBD1, 6 bases. The length of the CDR3 is 15 residues. V gave up 4 bases and J gave up 9 bases, with 16 bases separating them. The germline V gene encodes CDR1 SNHLY and CDR2 FYNNEI. CDR3 DNA: TGTGCCAGCAGTGTCCAGGGGCGAACCGGTTCACCCCTCCACTTT. It yields the protein CASSVQGRTGSPLHF.

The chain recombines TRBV6-5 with TRBJ1-5, with no clear D. Per germline, CDR1 MNHEY and CDR2 SVGAGI. The CDR3 has 15 residues. V lost 2 bases, J lost 3 bases, and 11 bases lay in between. In nucleotides, the CDR3 is TGTGCCAGCAGTTACGTTCTGGCGGTCAATCAGCCCCAGCATTTT. This translates into CASSYVLAVNQPQHF.

The J gene is TRBJ1-2, the V gene TRBV7-8; 7 bases line up with TRBD1. This CDR3 has 14 residues. CDR1 and CDR2 (germline): SGHVS, FQNEAQ. V was clipped by 5 bases and J by 6 bases; unmatched bases: 9. CDR3 region: CASSKMGQFDGYTF. The DNA of the CDR3 is TGTGCCAGCAGCAAAATGGGACAGTTCGATGGCTACACCTTC.

V gene TRBV5-6 combines with J gene TRBJ2-7; TRBD1 aligns across 10 bases. Germline lookup yields CDR1 SGHDT and CDR2 YYEEEE. There are 14 residues in the CDR3. With 2 bases clipped from V and 7 bases from J, the junction kept 6 bases outside the gene matches. CDR3: CASSFWDRGMEQYF. Written as DNA, the CDR3 is TGTGCCAGCAGCTTCTGGGACAGGGGTATGGAGCAGTACTTC.